This T cell receptor (beta chain) was identified during a study of blood T cell repertoires in COVID-19 (dated by TCRdb to about 2020). Broadly, across the study: The collaborator samples originated in the United States, Italy and Spain and spanned the acute and convalescent phases of COVID-19. Samples were obtained from the ongoing ImmuneRACE study (first 160 participants) and from 1,254 subjects provided by 6 global collaborators. Nearly every sample came with metadata listing a de-identified subject ID, COVID-19 status, age in years and sex. The dataset comprised deeply sampled blood TCRbeta repertoires from subjects exposed to, actively infected with, or recovered from COVID-19. The prospective study material was composed of cDNA or gDNA derived from T cells, B-cell-depleted T cells, or PBMCs. The repertoires were made available in a free public database intended to serve as a resource for research on the immune response to SARS-CoV-2. HLA class I and class II types, where available, came from metadata supplied by the sample provider rather than from assay-based typing.

The research as a whole found: How much clinical and demographic metadata was included differed by source and by participant, and the metadata was provided uncurated.

Participants in the prospective study were aged about 18 to 100 years, lived in 20 to 30 United States geographic areas, and enrolled through a virtual design. In the prospective study, participants were assigned to cohorts based on the clinical history participants reported in a screening survey and a study questionnaire. A participant counted as exposed if, within 2 weeks of entering the study, that participant had been in contact with someone who had a PCR-confirmed or clinician-diagnosed COVID-19 case. In the prospective study, whole blood, serum and a nasopharyngeal or oropharyngeal swab were collected from each participant by mobile phlebotomists. Additional blood draws and questionnaires over an approximately 2-month period could optionally be provided by prospective study participants. Prospective study blood samples were shipped either frozen or at room temperature before DNA extraction.

The immunoSEQ Assay, a bias-controlled multiplex PCR, was used to amplify TCRbeta CDR3 regions from genomic DNA. The original methods were these. Within the assay, amplification of reference gene primers was used to estimate how many nucleated cells each sample contained. Sequence reads were collapsed and filtered to measure the absolute abundance of every unique TCRbeta CDR3 rearrangement. For each sample, productive Simpson clonality was calculated by taking the square root of Simpson's diversity index across productive rearrangements. TCRdb's version of the immuneACCESS table is confined to in-frame rearrangements and falls short of the full clone set. An unresolved V gene accounts for under half of the shortfall where checked; the remainder is of unknown origin. From that table come the V and J calls and clone size; the DNA was used to work out D and trimming. Counted in this sample were 200,000 to 250,000 clones; 83% of them appeared once. About 3.6% of the sample goes to the ten largest clones.

This clone has a single count. Its antigen is still unknown. Nothing much larger sits one base from this clone, and base qualities are not available. According to the germline V gene, CDR1 reads SNHLY and CDR2 reads FYNNEI. V trim: 2 bases; J trim: 4 bases; unmatched bases: 3. The CDR3 runs 14 residues from the cysteine to the phenylalanine. Only CDR3 DNA remains: 42 bases, in frame from the first base. The sample was PBMCs or T cells enriched from blood (not recorded which). The sequence is built from TRBV2 and TRBJ1-2; 8 bases in the middle match TRBD1. This sequence was found in a woman aged 40 to 50 who had been exposed to COVID-19. The CDR3 sequence is CASSERTGSYGYTF. Here is the DNA: TGTGCCAGCAGTGAACGGACAGGGAGCTATGGCTACACCTTC.